The T cell receptor (beta chain) described here comes from a study of blood T cell repertoires in COVID-19. Looking at the study overall: Specimens from acute and convalescent COVID-19 originated in the United States, Italy and Spain. Sources were T cells, B-cell-depleted T cells, or PBMCs; the material itself was cDNA or gDNA.

V was shortened by 5 bases and J by 2 bases, with 12 bases between the two germline ends. The CDR3 consists of 14 residues. CDR1 and CDR2 (germline): SGHTA, FQGNSA. In the original workflow: Estimation of nucleated cell counts relied on the amplification of reference gene primers. TCRdb keeps only in-frame clones here, not all; method: immunoSEQ multiplex PCR. That table is the source of V, J and clone size, and D and trimming were worked out from the DNA. This table holds approximately 150,000 clones, 80% to 90% found once. This clonotype was obtained from an older woman with acute or convalescent COVID-19. The J gene is TRBJ1-2, the V gene TRBV7-2; no reliable D call. Input material: peripheral blood. The CDR3 DNA sequence: TGTGCCAGCAGCCCCTTTTCGGGGAACTATGGCTACACCTTC. Its protein is CASSPFSGNYGYTF.